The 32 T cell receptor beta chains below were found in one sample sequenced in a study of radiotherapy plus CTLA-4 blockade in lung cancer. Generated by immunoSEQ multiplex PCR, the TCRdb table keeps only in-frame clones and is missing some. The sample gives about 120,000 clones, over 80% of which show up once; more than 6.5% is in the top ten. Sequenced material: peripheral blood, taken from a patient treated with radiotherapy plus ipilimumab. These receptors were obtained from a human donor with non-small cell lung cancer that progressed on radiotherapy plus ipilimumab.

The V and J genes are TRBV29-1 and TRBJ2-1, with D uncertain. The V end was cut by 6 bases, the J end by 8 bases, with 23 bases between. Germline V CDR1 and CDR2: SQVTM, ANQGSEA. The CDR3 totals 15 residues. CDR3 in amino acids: CSVHMTSPASHEQFF. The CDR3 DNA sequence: TGCAGCGTCCACATGACGTCTCCGGCGAGCCATGAGCAGTTCTTC.

CDR3 nucleotides: TGTGCCAGTCGTAAGGGGGACTGGGGGATCTACGAGCAGTACTTC. This gives the protein CASRKGDWGIYEQYF. The chain links TRBV19 to TRBJ2-7; D is possibly TRBD1 or TRBD2 (6 bases each). Trimming removed 8 bases at V and 3 bases at J, with 20 bases between. The CDR3 consists of 15 residues. Germline CDR1 and CDR2: LNHDA and SQIVND (reference sequence).

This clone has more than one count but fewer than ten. The CDR3 coding sequence is TGTGCCAGCAGCTTCGACAGCTCCAATCAGCCCCAGCATTTT. Translated: CASSFDSSNQPQHF. V is TRBV7-9 and J is TRBJ1-5, with D perhaps matching TRBD1 (5 bases). Trimming cost V 3 bases and J 3 bases, with 9 bases left between them. CDR3 size: 14 residues. CDR1 and CDR2 from the germline V gene are SEHNR and FQNEAQ (reference sequence).

The CDR3 reads CASGWRTGELFF. Here the CDR3 DNA reads TGCGCCAGCGGGTGGCGGACCGGGGAGCTGTTTTTT. The V call is TRBV10-1, the J call TRBJ2-2; D remains unclear. V was trimmed by 8 bases and J by 5 bases, leaving 9 bases between them. The CDR3 is 12 amino acids. CDR1 is WNHNN and CDR2 is SYGVQD in the germline V gene (reference sequence).

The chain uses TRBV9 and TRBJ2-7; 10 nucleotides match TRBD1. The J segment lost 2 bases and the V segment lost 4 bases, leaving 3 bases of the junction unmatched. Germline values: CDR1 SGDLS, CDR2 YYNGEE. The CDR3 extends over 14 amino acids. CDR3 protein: CASSTGTGAYEQYF. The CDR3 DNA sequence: TGTGCCAGCAGCACCGGGACAGGGGCCTACGAGCAGTACTTC.

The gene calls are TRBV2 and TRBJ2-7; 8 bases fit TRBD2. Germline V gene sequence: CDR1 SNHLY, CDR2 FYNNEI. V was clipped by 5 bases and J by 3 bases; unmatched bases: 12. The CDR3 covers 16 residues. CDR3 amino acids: CASSQLPGLENYEQYF. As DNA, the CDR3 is TGTGCCAGCAGTCAGCTCCCGGGACTAGAGAACTACGAGCAGTACTTC.

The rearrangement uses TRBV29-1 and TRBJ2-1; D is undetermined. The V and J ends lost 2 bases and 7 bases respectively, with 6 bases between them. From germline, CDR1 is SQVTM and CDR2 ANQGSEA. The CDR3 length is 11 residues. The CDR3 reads CSVEIGNEQFF. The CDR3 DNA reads TGCAGCGTTGAAATAGGTAATGAGCAGTTCTTC.

CDR3 amino acids: CASSLWTSDVANQETQYF. CDR3 DNA sequence: TGTGCCAGCAGTTTATGGACCTCCGACGTCGCCAACCAAGAGACCCAGTACTTC. V gene TRBV27 combines with J gene TRBJ2-5; D gene uncertain. Germline CDR1 is MNHEY and CDR2 is SMNVEV (reference sequence). The CDR3 has 18 amino acids. Trimming took 1 base from V and 0 from J, leaving 18 bases between them.

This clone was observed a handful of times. CDR3: CASSPSGSHYEQYF. For the CDR3, the DNA is TGTGCCAGCAGCCCTTCCGGGAGTCACTACGAGCAGTACTTC. The chain combines TRBV7-9 with TRBJ2-7; perhaps TRBD2 as D (6 bases). Between the trimmed V and J ends, which lost 5 bases and 3 bases, there was a span of 14 bases. Germline CDR1 and CDR2: SEHNR and FQNEAQ (reference sequence). The CDR3 runs 14 residues.

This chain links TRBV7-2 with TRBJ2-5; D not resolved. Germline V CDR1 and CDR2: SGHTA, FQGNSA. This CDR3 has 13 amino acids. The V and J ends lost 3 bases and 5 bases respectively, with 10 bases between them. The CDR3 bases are TGTGCCAGCAGCTTGAACGGGCGGGAGACCCAGTACTTC. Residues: CASSLNGRETQYF.

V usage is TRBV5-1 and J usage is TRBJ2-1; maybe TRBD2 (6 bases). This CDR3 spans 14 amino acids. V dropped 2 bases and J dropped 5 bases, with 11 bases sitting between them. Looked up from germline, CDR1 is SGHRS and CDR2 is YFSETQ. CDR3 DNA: TGCGCCAGCAGCTTTTCTAGCGCAGACAATGAGCAGTTCTTC. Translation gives CASSFSSADNEQFF.

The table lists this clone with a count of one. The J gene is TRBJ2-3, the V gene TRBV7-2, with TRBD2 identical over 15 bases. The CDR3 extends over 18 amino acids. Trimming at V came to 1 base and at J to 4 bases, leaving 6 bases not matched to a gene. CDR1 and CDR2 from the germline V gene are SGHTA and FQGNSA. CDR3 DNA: TGTGCCAGCAGCTTAGATAGTGGACTAGCGGGAGGGGCAGATACGCAGTATTTT. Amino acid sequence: CASSLDSGLAGGADTQYF.

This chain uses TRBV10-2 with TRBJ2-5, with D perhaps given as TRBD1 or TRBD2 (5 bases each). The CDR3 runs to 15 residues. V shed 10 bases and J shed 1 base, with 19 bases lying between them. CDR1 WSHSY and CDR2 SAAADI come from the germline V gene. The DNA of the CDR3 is TGCGCCACCTTCCGAGATCTGGGGGTCCAAGAGACCCAGTACTTC. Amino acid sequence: CATFRDLGVQETQYF.

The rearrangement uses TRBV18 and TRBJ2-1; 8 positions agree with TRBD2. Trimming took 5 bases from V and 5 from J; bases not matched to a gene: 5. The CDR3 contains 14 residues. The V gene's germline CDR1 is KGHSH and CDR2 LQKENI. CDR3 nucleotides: TGTGCCAGCTCAAATCAACTAGCGGACAATGAGCAGTTCTTC. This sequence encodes CASSNQLADNEQFF.

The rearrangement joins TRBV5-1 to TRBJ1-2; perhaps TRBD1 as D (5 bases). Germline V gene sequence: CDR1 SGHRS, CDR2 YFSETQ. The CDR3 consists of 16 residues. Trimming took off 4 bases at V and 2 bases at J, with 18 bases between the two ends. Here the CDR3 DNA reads TGCGCCAGCAGCCCGAGTGGCGGGGGAGTAAACTATGGCTACACCTTC. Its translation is CASSPSGGGVNYGYTF.

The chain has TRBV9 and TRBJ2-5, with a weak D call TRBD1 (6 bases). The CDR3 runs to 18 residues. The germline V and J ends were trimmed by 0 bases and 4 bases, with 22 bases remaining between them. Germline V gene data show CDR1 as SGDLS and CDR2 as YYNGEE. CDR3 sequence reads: CASSVGLVFGVGGETQYF. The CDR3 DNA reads TGTGCCAGCAGCGTAGGGCTAGTATTTGGCGTAGGGGGAGAGACCCAGTACTTC.

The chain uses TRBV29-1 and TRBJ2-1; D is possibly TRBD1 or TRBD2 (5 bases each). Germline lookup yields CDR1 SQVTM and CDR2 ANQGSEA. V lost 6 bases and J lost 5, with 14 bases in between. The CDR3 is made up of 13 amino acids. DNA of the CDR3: TGCAGCGTGGTTTGGGGGAGCAACAATGAGCAGTTCTTC. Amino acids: CSVVWGSNNEQFF.

The CDR3 protein is CASSSSSGRGIQGGEQYF. CDR3 sequence (DNA): TGTGCCAGCAGCTCGTCTAGCGGGAGAGGGATCCAAGGGGGTGAGCAGTACTTC. The chain has TRBV7-6 and TRBJ2-7; 10 nucleotides match TRBD2. Germline CDR1 is SGHVS and CDR2 is FNYEAQ. Germline trimming cut 4 bases from V and 7 bases from J; bases unmatched to any gene: 19. The CDR3 sequence is 18 residues long. The whole variable domain, remainder taken from reference TRBV7-6 and TRBJ2-7, is GAGVSQSPRYKVTKRGQDVALRCDPISGHVSLYWYRQALGQGPEFLTYFNYEAQQDKSGLPNDRFSAERPEGSISTLTIQRTEQRDSAMYRCASSSSSGRGIQGGEQYFGPGTRLTVT.

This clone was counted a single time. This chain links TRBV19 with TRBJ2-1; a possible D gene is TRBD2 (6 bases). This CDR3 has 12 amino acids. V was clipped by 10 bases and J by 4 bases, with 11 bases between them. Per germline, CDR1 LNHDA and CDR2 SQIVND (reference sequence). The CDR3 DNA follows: TGTGCCACCAAAGGAGGGTACAATGAGCAGTTCTTC. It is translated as CATKGGYNEQFF.

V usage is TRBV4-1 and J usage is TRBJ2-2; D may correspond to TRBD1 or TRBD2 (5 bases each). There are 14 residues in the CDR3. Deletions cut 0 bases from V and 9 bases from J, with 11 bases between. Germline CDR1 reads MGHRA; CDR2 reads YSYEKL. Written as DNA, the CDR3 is TGCGCCAGCAGCCAAGATTTCGGGGCCCGGGAGCTGTTTTTT. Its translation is CASSQDFGARELFF.

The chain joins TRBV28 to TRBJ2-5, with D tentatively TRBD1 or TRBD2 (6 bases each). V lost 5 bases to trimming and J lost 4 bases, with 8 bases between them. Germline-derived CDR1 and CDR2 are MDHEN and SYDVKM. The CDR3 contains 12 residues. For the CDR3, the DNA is TGTGCCAGCAGTCGGGGGCGAGAGACCCAGTACTTC. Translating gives CASSRGRETQYF. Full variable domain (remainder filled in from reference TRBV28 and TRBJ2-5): DVKVTQSSRYLVKRTGEKVFLECVQDMDHENMFWYRQDPGLGLRLIYFSYDVKMKEKGDIPEGYSVSREKKERFSLILESASTNQTSMYLCASSRGRETQYFGPGTRLLVL.

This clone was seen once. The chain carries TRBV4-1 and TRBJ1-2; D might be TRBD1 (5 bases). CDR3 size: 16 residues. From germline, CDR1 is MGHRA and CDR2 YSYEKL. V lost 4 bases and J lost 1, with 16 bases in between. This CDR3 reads CASSPTDRDYNYGYTF. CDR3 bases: TGCGCCAGCAGCCCAACCGACAGAGACTATAACTATGGCTACACCTTC.

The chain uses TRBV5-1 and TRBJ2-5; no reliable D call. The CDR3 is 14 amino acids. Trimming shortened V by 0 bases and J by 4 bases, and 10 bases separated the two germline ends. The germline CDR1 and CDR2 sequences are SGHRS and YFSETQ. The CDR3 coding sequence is TGCGCCAGCAGCTTGGGCCTTGTTGTAGAGACCCAGTACTTC. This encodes CASSLGLVVETQYF.

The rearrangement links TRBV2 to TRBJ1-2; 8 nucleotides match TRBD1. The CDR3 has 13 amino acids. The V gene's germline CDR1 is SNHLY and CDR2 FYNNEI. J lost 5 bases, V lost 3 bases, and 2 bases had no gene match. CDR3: CASSEGQDYGYTF. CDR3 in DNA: TGTGCCAGCAGTGAGGGACAGGATTATGGCTACACCTTC.

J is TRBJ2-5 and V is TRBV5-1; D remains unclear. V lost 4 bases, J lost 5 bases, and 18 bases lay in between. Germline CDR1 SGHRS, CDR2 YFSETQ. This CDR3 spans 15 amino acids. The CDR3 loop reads CASSPEFVGWETQYF. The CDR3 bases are TGCGCCAGCAGCCCGGAATTTGTGGGATGGGAGACCCAGTACTTC.

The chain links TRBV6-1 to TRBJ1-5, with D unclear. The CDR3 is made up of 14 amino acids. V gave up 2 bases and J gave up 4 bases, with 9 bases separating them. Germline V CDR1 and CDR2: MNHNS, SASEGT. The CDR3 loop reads CASSETTKNQPQHF. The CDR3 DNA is TGTGCCAGCAGTGAAACGACAAAAAATCAGCCCCAGCATTTT.

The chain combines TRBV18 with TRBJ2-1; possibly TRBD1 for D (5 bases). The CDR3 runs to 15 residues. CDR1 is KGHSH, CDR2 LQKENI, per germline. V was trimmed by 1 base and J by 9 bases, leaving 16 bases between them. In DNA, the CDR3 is TGTGCCAGCTCACCACTCCAGCGCCTTGGGGCTGAGCAGTTCTTC. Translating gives CASSPLQRLGAEQFF.

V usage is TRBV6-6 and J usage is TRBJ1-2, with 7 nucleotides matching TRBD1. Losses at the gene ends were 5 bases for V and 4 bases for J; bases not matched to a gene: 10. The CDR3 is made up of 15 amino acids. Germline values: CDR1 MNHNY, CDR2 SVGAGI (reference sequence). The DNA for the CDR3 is TGTGCCAGCAGTAAAACCTCCCAGGGGGGCTATGGCTACACCTTC. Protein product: CASSKTSQGGYGYTF.

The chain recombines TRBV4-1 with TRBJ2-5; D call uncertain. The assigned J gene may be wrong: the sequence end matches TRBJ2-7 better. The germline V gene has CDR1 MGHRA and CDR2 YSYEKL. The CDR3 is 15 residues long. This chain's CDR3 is CASSHRSSLSYEQYF. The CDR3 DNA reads TGCGCCAGCAGCCATAGGTCTTCGCTTTCCTACGAGCAGTACTTC.

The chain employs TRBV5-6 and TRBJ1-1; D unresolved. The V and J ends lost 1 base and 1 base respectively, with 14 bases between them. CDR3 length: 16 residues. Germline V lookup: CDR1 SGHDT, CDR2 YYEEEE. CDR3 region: CASSLRFLGPNTEAFF. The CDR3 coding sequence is TGTGCCAGCAGCTTGCGGTTTTTAGGGCCGAACACTGAAGCTTTCTTT.

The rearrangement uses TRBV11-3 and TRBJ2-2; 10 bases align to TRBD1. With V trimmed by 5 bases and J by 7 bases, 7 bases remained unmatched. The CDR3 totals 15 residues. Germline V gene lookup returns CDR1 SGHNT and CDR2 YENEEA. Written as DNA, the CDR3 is TGTGCCAGCAGCCCGCCCGGGACAGGGGTCGGGGAGCTGTTTTTT. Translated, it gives CASSPPGTGVGELFF.

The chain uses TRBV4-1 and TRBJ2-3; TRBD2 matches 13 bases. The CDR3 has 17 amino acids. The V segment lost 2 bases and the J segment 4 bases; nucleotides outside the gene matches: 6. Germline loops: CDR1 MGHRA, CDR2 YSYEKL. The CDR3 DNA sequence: TGCGCCAGCAGCCAACCCACCGGACTAGCGGGAGCAGATACGCAGTATTTT. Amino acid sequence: CASSQPTGLAGADTQYF.